The 16 T cell receptor beta chains below were found in one sample sequenced in a study of blood T cell repertoires in COVID-19. Profiling relied on immunoSEQ multiplex PCR, and the TCRdb table lists in-frame clones only, not all of them. The table includes tens of thousands of clones, around 76% detected once. The sequencing sample was made of peripheral blood. The source is a man between 65 and 79 years old with active or convalescent COVID-19.

This clone was counted between two and nine times. The chain employs TRBV9 and TRBJ2-3; 12 positions agree with TRBD2. Germline-derived CDR1 and CDR2 are SGDLS and YYNGEE. The CDR3 is made up of 16 amino acids. J was trimmed by 2 bases and V by 3 bases; bases with no gene match: 4. For the CDR3, the DNA is TGTGCCAGCAGCGGGACTAGCGGGGCGGTCACAGATACGCAGTATTTT. Amino acid sequence: CASSGTSGAVTDTQYF. Using reference TRBV9 and TRBJ2-3 for the parts outside the CDR3, the full variable domain is DSGVTQTPKHLITATGQRVTLRCSPRSGDLSVYWYQQSLDQGLQFLIQYYNGEERAKGNILERFSAQQFPDLHSELNLSSLELGDSALYFCASSGTSGAVTDTQYFGPGTRLTVL.

The chain carries TRBV18 and TRBJ2-5; a weak D match, TRBD1 (6 bases). V gave up 6 bases and J gave up 2 bases, with 16 bases separating them. This CDR3 is 15 amino acids long. Germline CDR1 KGHSH, CDR2 LQKENI. As DNA, the CDR3 is TGTGCCAGCTCCCCGCCGGGACAAGCACAAGAGACCCAGTACTTC. Translating gives CASSPPGQAQETQYF.

J is TRBJ1-4 and V is TRBV2; no firm D call. The CDR3 is 14 amino acids. Germline V gene sequence: CDR1 SNHLY, CDR2 FYNNEI. The V and J ends lost 6 bases and 4 bases respectively, with 12 bases between them. The CDR3 sequence: CASRVDTSNEKLFF. In nucleotides, the CDR3 is TGTGCCAGCAGAGTAGACACAAGTAATGAAAAACTGTTTTTT.

The chain has TRBV2 and TRBJ1-2; 7 nucleotides match TRBD1. J lost 4 bases, V lost 7 bases, and 12 bases had no gene match. The CDR3 covers 15 residues. Germline V gene data show CDR1 as SNHLY and CDR2 as FYNNEI. Written as DNA, the CDR3 is TGTGCCAGCATCCTCGACCGGGACAGAATCTATGGCTACACCTTC. Translating gives CASILDRDRIYGYTF.

V gene TRBV4-1 combines with J gene TRBJ2-2, with TRBD1 as a possible D gene (5 bases). The V end was cut by 0 bases, the J end by 0 bases, with 11 bases between. The CDR3 consists of 17 residues. Germline loops: CDR1 MGHRA, CDR2 YSYEKL. The CDR3 is CASSQDTGQANTGELFF. DNA for the CDR3: TGCGCCAGCAGCCAAGACACAGGACAAGCGAACACCGGGGAGCTGTTTTTT.

The gene calls are TRBV29-1 and TRBJ1-6, with a possible D match to TRBD1 (6 bases). Per the germline V gene, CDR1 is SQVTM and CDR2 is ANQGSEA. V was clipped by 5 bases and J by 6 bases, with 11 bases between them. The CDR3 extends over 13 amino acids. DNA of the CDR3: TGCAGCGTTCGACAGGATCCTAATTCACCCCTCCACTTT. Its protein product is CSVRQDPNSPLHF.

The chain employs TRBV28 and TRBJ1-5; no clear D gene. CDR1 is MDHEN, CDR2 SYDVKM, per germline. Trimming left V 3 bases short and J 5 bases short, with 11 bases between. The CDR3 spans 14 residues. This CDR3 is CASSLNSFDQPQHF. CDR3 coding DNA: TGTGCCAGCAGTTTGAATAGCTTCGATCAGCCCCAGCATTTT.

The chain employs TRBV24-1 and TRBJ2-3; maybe TRBD1 (5 bases). CDR1 is KGHDR, CDR2 SFDVKD, per germline. The V gene lost 4 bases and the J gene lost 2 bases, with 9 bases spanning the gap. The length of the CDR3 is 14 residues. The chain's CDR3 is CATSEDTSTDTQYF. DNA for the CDR3: TGTGCCACCAGTGAGGACACGTCCACAGATACGCAGTATTTT.

V gene TRBV5-1 combines with J gene TRBJ2-6; the D gene is possibly TRBD2 (6 bases). The V gene lost 4 bases and the J gene lost 2 bases, with 7 bases spanning the gap. Germline-derived CDR1 and CDR2 are SGHRS and YFSETQ. The CDR3 has 14 residues. In DNA, the CDR3 is TGCGCCAGCAGCCCGGGAGCTGGGGCCAACGTCCTGACTTTC. Translation gives CASSPGAGANVLTF.

This chain links TRBV7-9 with TRBJ2-7, with 8 positions matching TRBD2. The germline V gene encodes CDR1 SEHNR and CDR2 FQNEAQ (reference sequence). V dropped 7 bases and J dropped 3; count of bases not matched to a gene: 8. The CDR3 has 14 residues. The DNA for the CDR3 is TGTGCCAGCATCCCTCCGACTAGCGACTACGAGCAGTACTTC. Amino acids: CASIPPTSDYEQYF.

The chain couples TRBV2 to TRBJ1-1, with D unclear. Germline CDR1 and CDR2: SNHLY and FYNNEI. The CDR3 is 16 amino acids. Trimming stripped 5 bases from V and 5 bases from J, with 21 bases between. The CDR3 region has the DNA TGTGCCAGCAGTCAACCCGTTTCTCCCCTGGAGACTGAAGCTTTCTTT. Translation: CASSQPVSPLETEAFF.

J is TRBJ2-5 and V is TRBV4-2; 8 nucleotides align to TRBD2. The germline V gene encodes CDR1 LGHNA and CDR2 YNFKEQ. This CDR3 has 16 residues. J was trimmed by 3 bases and V by 1 base; bases with no gene match: 7. DNA of the CDR3: TGTGCCAGCAGCCAAGGAAAGGGAGCGGGGGAAGAGACCCAGTACTTC. Translation: CASSQGKGAGEETQYF.

The V gene is TRBV2, the J gene TRBJ2-7; no clear D. The CDR3 contains 14 residues. The V end was cut by 5 bases, the J end by 2 bases, with 13 bases between. Germline V gene sequence: CDR1 SNHLY, CDR2 FYNNEI. CDR3 amino acids: CASSRLTNTYEQYF. CDR3 sequence (DNA): TGTGCCAGCAGTCGACTCACGAACACCTACGAGCAGTACTTC.

Here the CDR3 reads CASSLVSGGRETQYF. The CDR3 DNA reads TGTGCCAGCAGTTTAGTTAGCGGGGGGCGGGAGACCCAGTACTTC. This chain uses TRBV28 with TRBJ2-5, with TRBD2 identical over 10 bases. V lost 2 bases to trimming and J lost 5 bases; unmatched junction nucleotides: 5. The CDR3 covers 15 residues. The germline gives CDR1 MDHEN, CDR2 SYDVKM.

This rearrangement joins TRBV29-1 to TRBJ2-3; no definite D call. V lost 4 bases to trimming and J lost 4 bases, with 12 bases between them. Germline lookup yields CDR1 SQVTM and CDR2 ANQGSEA. This CDR3 has 13 residues. The CDR3 DNA sequence: TGCAGCGTTGGGTTCACAGTTTCAGATACGCAGTATTTT. Translating gives CSVGFTVSDTQYF.

This chain's CDR3 is CASSLVSVQYF. Written as DNA, the CDR3 is TGTGCCAGCAGCTTAGTTTCGGTGCAGTACTTC. The V and J genes are TRBV11-3 and TRBJ2-7, with D uncertain. V lost 1 base to trimming and J lost 9 bases, with 7 bases between them. Germline CDR1 and CDR2: SGHNT and YENEEA. The CDR3 runs to 11 residues.